This T cell receptor beta chain was captured in a study of blood T cell repertoires in COVID-19. On the study more broadly: Italy, Spain and the United States were the sources of the convalescent and acute COVID-19 samples.

The sample holds one count of this clone. Per the authors' pipeline: Amplification of reference gene primers was used by the study to estimate nucleated cell counts. Produced via immunoSEQ multiplex PCR; TCRdb's table is partial and in-frame only. From that table come the V and J calls and clone size; the DNA was used to work out D and trimming. The sample lists around 100,000 clones, roughly 91% occurring once. CDR3 length: 15 residues. With 4 bases clipped from V and 6 bases from J, the junction kept 7 bases outside the gene matches. Germline-derived CDR1 and CDR2 are LGHDT and YNNKEL (reference sequence).

The specimen sequenced was peripheral blood. This clonotype originated in a man between 18 and 29 years old with COVID-19, enrolled during active disease. V is TRBV3-1 (or the pseudogene TRBV3-2) and J is TRBJ1-2; 11 nucleotides align to TRBD1. The CDR3 is CASSRTGGALNGYTF. CDR3 bases: TGTGCCAGCAGCCGGACAGGGGGCGCGTTGAATGGCTACACCTTC.